These 24 T cell receptor beta chains share one sample of origin, sequenced in a study of T cells in Graves' hyperthyroidism and ophthalmopathy. Amplified TCR beta CDR3 regions came from RNA transcripts. TCR CDR3 underwent first-round RT-PCR with the HTBI primer set. TCRdb passed the multiplex PCR reads through MiXCR, listing each CDR3 protein once. Of over 350,000 distinct CDR3 sequences in the sample, roughly an eighth were seen once. The sequenced sample consisted of blood. These receptors all come from a man aged 50 or older with Graves' ophthalmopathy.

This clonotype has more than one count but fewer than ten. V usage is TRBV28 and J usage is TRBJ2-3, with D uncertain. Between the trimmed V and J ends, which lost 3 bases and 2 bases, there was a span of 12 bases. Germline V gene lookup returns CDR1 MDHEN and CDR2 SYDVKM. This CDR3 has 15 amino acids. The CDR3 coding sequence is TGTGCCAGCAGTTTGGCCCTTTCCCTCACAGATACGCAGTATTTT. Its protein is CASSLALSLTDTQYF.

This clonotype was seen a few times. The V call is TRBV12-3 or TRBV12-4, the J call TRBJ2-5; 9 bases match TRBD2. V lost 5 bases and J lost 2; bases outside the gene matches: 6. The CDR3 contains 15 residues. The CDR3: CASSHRTSVQETQYF. DNA of the CDR3: TGTGCCAGCAGTCACCGGACTAGCGTGCAAGAGACCCAGTACTTC.

V gene TRBV19 combines with J gene TRBJ2-2, with a tentative D call TRBD1 (5 bases). The V end lost 5 bases, the J end lost 9 bases, and 10 bases lay between the germline ends. The CDR3 is 12 amino acids. Germline V gene lookup returns CDR1 LNHDA and CDR2 SQIVND (reference sequence). The CDR3 DNA reads as TGTGCCAGTAGTTGGGGCGATAGGGAGCTGTTTTTT. It specifies CASSWGDRELFF.

This clonotype has only a few counts. The J gene is TRBJ1-1, the V gene TRBV19, with D tentatively TRBD1 (5 bases). From germline, CDR1 is LNHDA and CDR2 SQIVND (reference sequence). The CDR3 is made up of 14 amino acids. Trimming left V 3 bases short and J 11 bases short, with 19 bases between. Here the CDR3 DNA reads TGTGCCAGTAGTATTCTTGGAGGGGAATATGTGGCTTTCTTT. This codes for CASSILGGEYVAFF.

This clonotype was observed many times. This chain links TRBV11-2 with TRBJ2-2, with D tentatively TRBD2 (6 bases). There are 16 residues in the CDR3. Trimming took 3 bases from V and 0 from J, leaving 11 bases between them. Germline-derived CDR1 and CDR2 are SGHAT and FQNNGV. The CDR3: CASSFFRRANTGELFF. CDR3 DNA sequence: TGTGCCAGCAGCTTCTTTCGGAGGGCGAACACCGGGGAGCTGTTTTTT.

In its sample, this clonotype was seen once. This CDR3 is CSVDPGELYF. CDR3 coding DNA: TGCAGCGTTGATCCTGGGGAATTATATTTT. The V and J genes are TRBV29-1 and TRBJ1-3; D gene unclear. Trimming took 3 bases from V and 14 from J, leaving 11 bases between them. This CDR3 spans 10 amino acids. Germline-derived CDR1 and CDR2 are SQVTM and ANQGSEA.

Ten or more counts support this clonotype. The chain couples TRBV20-1 to TRBJ2-1; TRBD2 matches 7 bases. The CDR3 sequence is 15 residues long. Per germline, CDR1 DFQATT and CDR2 SNEGSKA (reference sequence). The V and J ends lost 6 bases and 7 bases, in that order; junction bases with no gene match: 15. In DNA, the CDR3 is TGCAGTGCCACGAGATCGGGAGGACTCAGGAATGAGCAGTTCTTC. Translated: CSATRSGGLRNEQFF.

This clonotype came up many times. This chain connects TRBV7-3 to TRBJ2-1; 10 nucleotides align to TRBD2. Germline V gene data show CDR1 as SGHTA and CDR2 as FQGTGA. V shed 3 bases, J shed 0 bases, and the junction held 5 bases outside the gene matches. The CDR3 has 17 residues. The CDR3 DNA follows: TGTGCCAGCAGCTTTCGAGCGGGAGGGTTCTCCTACAATGAGCAGTTCTTC. Its protein product is CASSFRAGGFSYNEQFF.

This clonotype was observed at least ten times. The J gene is TRBJ1-3, the V gene TRBV12-3 or TRBV12-4; D ambiguous. Trimming took 1 base from V and 2 from J, leaving 9 bases between them. This CDR3 is built from 15 residues. The CDR3, as DNA: TGTGCCAGCAGTTTAGAGGGTAGGGCTGGAAACACCATATATTTT. It is translated as CASSLEGRAGNTIYF.

The chain is built from TRBV5-1 and TRBJ2-5; a possible D gene is TRBD1 (5 bases). The CDR3 has 14 residues. Trimming shortened V by 5 bases and J by 1 base, and 12 bases separated the two germline ends. Germline lookup yields CDR1 SGHRS and CDR2 YFSETQ. CDR3 in DNA: TGCGCCAGCAGAGGGCCAGGGCTCCAAGAGACCCAGTACTTC. Translation gives CASRGPGLQETQYF.

The sample holds many counts of this clonotype. The chain carries TRBV6-2 or TRBV6-3 and TRBJ2-7, with 11 bases fitting TRBD2. Germline CDR1 MNHEY, CDR2 SVGEGT. V shed 2 bases and J 4 bases; nucleotides not matched to a gene: 7. CDR3 length: 16 amino acids. CDR3 bases: TGTGCCAGCAGTTACAGTACTAGCGGGGGATTTTACGAGCAGTACTTC. It translates to CASSYSTSGGFYEQYF.

This chain links TRBV25-1 with TRBJ1-1, with 7 bases fitting TRBD1. Per the germline V gene, CDR1 is MGHDK and CDR2 is SYGVNS. The CDR3 consists of 14 residues. Germline trimming cut 7 bases from V and 2 bases from J; bases unmatched to any gene: 7. The CDR3 loop is CASTSSGGNTEAFF. The CDR3 region has the DNA TGTGCCAGCACTTCTTCAGGGGGAAACACTGAAGCTTTCTTT.

The chain has TRBV9 and TRBJ2-1; 8 positions agree with TRBD2. V shed 0 bases and J 8 bases; nucleotides not matched to a gene: 4. Germline lookup yields CDR1 SGDLS and CDR2 YYNGEE. This CDR3 comprises 14 residues. The CDR3 here is CASSVERGGHEQFF. The CDR3 DNA follows: TGTGCCAGCAGCGTAGAACGGGGGGGTCATGAGCAGTTCTTC.

This clonotype was seen a few times. The rearrangement joins TRBV6-1 to TRBJ1-6, with D possibly TRBD1 on 5 matching bases. From germline, CDR1 is MNHNS and CDR2 SASEGT. The CDR3 consists of 16 residues. V was clipped by 4 bases and J by 0 bases, with 10 bases between them. CDR3 loop: CASSGDASSYNSPLHF. CDR3 sequence (DNA): TGTGCCAGCAGTGGGGACGCGAGCTCCTATAATTCACCCCTCCACTTT.

This clonotype was seen at least ten times. The gene calls are TRBV30 and TRBJ1-1; D not resolved. Per germline, CDR1 GTSNPN and CDR2 SVGIG (reference sequence). The CDR3 is 9 amino acids. CDR3 residues: CALNTEAFF. The CDR3 DNA follows: TGTGCATTGAACACTGAAGCTTTCTTT.

The rearrangement uses TRBV27 and TRBJ2-7, with 8 bases matching TRBD1. The germline V gene encodes CDR1 MNHEY and CDR2 SMNVEV (reference sequence). There are 14 residues in the CDR3. The V gene end was trimmed by 6 bases and the J gene end by 5 bases; junction bases not matched to a gene: 9. The CDR3 loop is CASSLLRQGHEQYF. The CDR3 DNA reads as TGTGCCAGCAGCCTTCTACGACAGGGGCACGAGCAGTACTTC.

This clonotype was counted many times. V is TRBV3-1 and J is TRBJ1-2; the match to TRBD1 covers 10 bases. This CDR3 is built from 14 residues. The trim removed 3 bases at V and 7 bases at J, leaving 5 bases unmatched. The germline V gene has CDR1 LGHDT and CDR2 YNNKEL (reference sequence). CDR3 sequence: CASSQGDRGSGYTF. In DNA, the CDR3 is TGTGCCAGCAGCCAGGGGGACAGGGGTAGTGGCTACACCTTC.

CDR3 residues: CASRLNRASYNSPLHF. CDR3 nucleotides: TGTGCCAGCAGACTAAACAGGGCTTCCTATAATTCACCCCTCCACTTT. The V gene is TRBV28, the J gene TRBJ1-6, with D perhaps TRBD1 (6 bases). Trimming removed 6 bases from V and 1 base from J, with 13 bases in between. There are 16 residues in the CDR3. CDR1 and CDR2 (germline): MDHEN, SYDVKM.

This clonotype was recorded a few times. CDR3 residues: CSVGGDETQYF. The DNA of the CDR3 is TGCAGCGTTGGAGGGGATGAGACCCAGTACTTC. The gene calls are TRBV29-1 and TRBJ2-5; D tentatively fits TRBD1 or TRBD2 (5 bases each). Germline values: CDR1 SQVTM, CDR2 ANQGSEA. The CDR3 loop spans 11 amino acids. Trimming cost V 4 bases and J 5 bases, with 8 bases left between them. The complete variable domain, with remaining parts taken from reference TRBV29-1 and TRBJ2-5, reads SAVISQKPSRDICQRGTSLTIQCQVDSQVTMMFWYRQQPGQSLTLIATANQGSEATYESGFVIDKFPISRPNLTFSTLTVSNMSPEDSSIYLCSVGGDETQYFGPGTRLLVL.

This clonotype has ten or more counts. The chain links TRBV2 to TRBJ2-1; 12 nucleotides agree with TRBD2. CDR3 length: 15 amino acids. Germline-derived CDR1 and CDR2 are SNHLY and FYNNEI. V lost 7 bases and J lost 6; bases outside the gene matches: 7. The CDR3 spells CASIWLAGGSNEQFF. CDR3 nucleotide sequence: TGTGCCAGCATTTGGCTAGCGGGAGGGAGCAATGAGCAGTTCTTC.

Only a few counts were recorded for this clonotype. The rearrangement joins TRBV25-1 to TRBJ2-5; no reliable D call. Trimming removed 4 bases from V and 4 bases from J, with 10 bases in between. Germline CDR1 and CDR2: MGHDK and SYGVNS. The CDR3 consists of 13 residues. CDR3 bases: TGTGCCAGCAGTGGAGCCCCTCTAGAGACCCAGTACTTC. This gives the protein CASSGAPLETQYF.

In this sample, this clonotype turned up many times. This chain connects TRBV12-3 or TRBV12-4 to TRBJ2-1; D not certain. The CDR3 sequence is 13 residues long. The V end lost 3 bases, the J end lost 9 bases, and 12 bases lay between the germline ends. Here the CDR3 DNA reads TGTGCCAGCAGTTTGTCCCGTCCGGGTGAGCAGTTCTTC. Encoded protein: CASSLSRPGEQFF.

This clonotype was seen more than once but under ten times. This may come from a read error, since a much larger clone is one base off. This rearrangement joins TRBV6-1 to TRBJ1-1; D remains unclear. This CDR3 has 12 amino acids. The germline V gene has CDR1 MNHNS and CDR2 SASEGT. In DNA, the CDR3 is TGTACCAGCAGTGAAGTGAGGTCTGAAGCTTTCTTT. Translation: CTSSEVRSEAFF.

This chain joins TRBV4-1 and TRBJ1-5, with D unclear. Germline V CDR1 and CDR2: MGHRA, YSYEKL. The CDR3 has 15 amino acids. Trimming left V 1 base short and J 0 bases short, with 7 bases between. DNA for the CDR3: TGCGCCAGCAGCCAAGTTCAGACTAGCAATCAGCCCCAGCATTTT. Its protein is CASSQVQTSNQPQHF.